These 4 T cell receptor beta chains were sequenced from one sample in a study of beta chain features in type 1 diabetes. Sequenced material consisted of expressed TCRB transcripts (all of the isolated RNA was reverse transcribed). Measured with immunoSEQ multiplex PCR; TCRdb has only the in-frame clones, and not every one. The sample lists approximately 330,000 clones; approximately 9.9% were seen once. Sequencing was done on a sample of naive CD4+ T cells from blood. The receptors here all came from a woman in her 30s in good health.

This clone was counted a few times. The chain employs TRBV7-9 and TRBJ2-1; TRBD2 is a possible D gene (5 bases). Germline-derived CDR1 and CDR2 are SEHNR and FQNEAQ (reference sequence). With 5 bases removed from V and 7 bases from J, the gap between germline ends came to 18 bases. The CDR3 spans 15 residues. CDR3 residues: CASSMGRGAVNEQFF. Here the CDR3 DNA reads TGTGCCAGCAGCATGGGTCGGGGAGCTGTGAATGAGCAGTTCTTC.

This clone was counted only a few times. The rearrangement links TRBV4-2 to TRBJ2-3, with D possibly matching TRBD1 (5 bases). Germline values: CDR1 LGHNA, CDR2 YNFKEQ. CDR3 size: 15 residues. V was trimmed by 4 bases and J by 4 bases, leaving 15 bases between them. The CDR3: CASSLYKVGPDTQYF. CDR3 coding DNA: TGTGCCAGCAGCCTATACAAGGTGGGGCCAGATACGCAGTATTTT.

The chain employs TRBV7-3 and TRBJ2-5; D call uncertain. The CDR3 sequence is 14 residues long. V lost 5 bases and J lost 1, with 11 bases in between. Germline CDR1 SGHTA, CDR2 FQGTGA. This CDR3 reads CASSPSPGQETQYF. CDR3 sequence (DNA): TGTGCCAGCAGCCCCTCGCCGGGCCAAGAGACCCAGTACTTC. Filled out from reference TRBV7-3 and TRBJ2-5, the complete variable domain reads GAGVSQTPSNKVTEKGKYVELRCDPISGHTALYWYRQSLGQGPEFLIYFQGTGAADDSGLPNDRFFAVRPEGSVSTLKIQRTERGDSAVYLCASSPSPGQETQYFGPGTRLLVL.

Only a few counts were recorded for this clone. This rearrangement joins TRBV7-9 to TRBJ2-1, with D possibly being TRBD2 (5 bases). The V and J ends lost 5 bases and 8 bases respectively, with 13 bases between them. Germline V CDR1 and CDR2: SEHNR, FQNEAQ (reference sequence). The CDR3 loop spans 13 amino acids. Written as DNA, the CDR3 is TGTGCCAGCAGCCCAACCCCAGCGGATGAGCAGTTCTTC. It yields the protein CASSPTPADEQFF.